The 16 T cell receptor beta chains presented below share a single source sample, sequenced in a study of blood T cell repertoires in COVID-19. The method was immunoSEQ multiplex PCR; TCRdb's version includes in-frame clones alone and lacks a portion of them. The data show over 100,000 clones, 75% to 90% seen once. The sequencing input was peripheral blood. The origin of the receptors is a man in his 60s with COVID-19, enrolled during active disease.

This sequence joins TRBV5-4 and TRBJ2-5, with no clear D. Deletions cut 3 bases from V and 1 base from J, with 16 bases between. From germline, CDR1 is SGHNT and CDR2 YYREEE (reference sequence). There are 16 residues in the CDR3. The CDR3 loop reads CASSYLEAYFQETQYF. As DNA, the CDR3 is TGTGCCAGCAGCTACCTAGAGGCCTATTTCCAAGAGACCCAGTACTTC.

This chain connects TRBV7-9 to TRBJ2-1; 12 bases line up with TRBD2. The germline gives CDR1 SEHNR, CDR2 FQNEAQ (reference sequence). The CDR3 is 16 amino acids. V lost 5 bases to trimming and J lost 8 bases; unmatched junction nucleotides: 10. The CDR3 nucleotides read TGTGCCAGCAGCCATCCGGGACTAGCGGGCTTGGATGAGCAGTTCTTC. Protein sequence: CASSHPGLAGLDEQFF.

This clone has only one observation. The chain combines TRBV6-2 or TRBV6-3 with TRBJ2-1; D perhaps matches TRBD1 (6 bases). Trimming took off 0 bases at V and 5 bases at J, with 14 bases between the two ends. CDR3 length equals 16 residues. In germline, CDR1 is MNHEY, CDR2 SVGEGT. CDR3 sequence (DNA): TGTGCCAGCAGTTACTCGTCAGGGGCACGGAACAATGAGCAGTTCTTC. This encodes CASSYSSGARNNEQFF.

The CDR3 bases are TGTGCCTGGAGCGTCGGGACAGGGCGAACCTACGAGCAGTACTTC. Protein product: CAWSVGTGRTYEQYF. This rearrangement joins TRBV30 to TRBJ2-7, with 9 bases identical to TRBD1. This CDR3 region has 15 residues. Germline V gene lookup returns CDR1 GTSNPN and CDR2 SVGIG (reference sequence). The ends lost 3 bases at V and 2 bases at J; junction bases unmatched: 8. Full variable domain (outside the CDR3, taken from reference TRBV30 and TRBJ2-7): SQTIHQWPATLVQPVGSPLSLECTVEGTSNPNLYWYRQAAGRGLQLLFYSVGIGQISSEVPQNLSASRPQDRQFILSSKKLLLSDSGFYLCAWSVGTGRTYEQYFGPGTRLTVT.

The gene calls are TRBV14 and TRBJ2-5; perhaps TRBD2 as D (5 bases). Trimming removed 0 bases at V and 4 bases at J, with 18 bases between. The CDR3 contains 17 residues. Germline CDR1 and CDR2: SGHDN and FVKESK. CDR3 residues: CASSQEWAGLVGETQYF. CDR3 coding DNA: TGTGCCAGCAGCCAAGAATGGGCGGGTTTGGTTGGAGAGACCCAGTACTTC.

The gene calls are TRBV19 and TRBJ2-3, with TRBD2 as a possible D gene (6 bases). Trimming took 6 bases from V and 1 from J, leaving 17 bases between them. Germline V lookup: CDR1 LNHDA, CDR2 SQIVND (reference sequence). The CDR3 loop spans 16 amino acids. CDR3 sequence: CASSVGGSWGTDTQYF. The CDR3 DNA sequence: TGTGCCAGTAGCGTCGGGGGTTCCTGGGGCACAGATACGCAGTATTTT.

Only one count was recorded for this clone. The rearrangement links TRBV28 to TRBJ2-5; 7 bases align to TRBD1. CDR1 and CDR2 (germline): MDHEN, SYDVKM. This CDR3 spans 14 amino acids. V shed 3 bases, J shed 4 bases, and the junction held 5 bases outside the gene matches. CDR3 nucleotides: TGTGCCAGCAGTTTTTACAGGGGCATAGAGACCCAGTACTTC. Amino acids: CASSFYRGIETQYF.

V and J are TRBV12-3 or TRBV12-4 and TRBJ2-5; tentative D call: TRBD2 (5 bases). This CDR3 is built from 13 residues. The V and J ends lost 6 bases and 5 bases respectively, with 13 bases between them. The CDR3 nucleotides read TGTGCCAGCAGCCGAACGAGGGAGGAGACCCAGTACTTC. It encodes CASSRTREETQYF.

V is TRBV4-2 and J is TRBJ2-2, with 10 bases identical to TRBD2. The germline V gene encodes CDR1 LGHNA and CDR2 YNFKEQ. The CDR3 runs to 19 residues. V shed 1 base, J shed 2 bases, and the junction held 10 bases outside the gene matches. CDR3 bases: TGTGCCAGCAGCCAAGGGGAGGCTAGCGGGGGCCTTAACACCGGGGAGCTGTTTTTT. Protein sequence: CASSQGEASGGLNTGELFF.

The chain is built from TRBV6-1 and TRBJ2-7, with TRBD1 matching 7 bases. V dropped 2 bases and J dropped 4; count of bases not matched to a gene: 5. Germline V gene lookup returns CDR1 MNHNS and CDR2 SASEGT. The CDR3 extends over 14 amino acids. This CDR3 reads CASSEPDRVYEQYF. DNA of the CDR3: TGTGCCAGCAGTGAACCAGACAGGGTGTACGAGCAGTACTTC.

The chain couples TRBV18 to TRBJ1-1; 7 bases are a match to TRBD1. In germline, CDR1 is KGHSH, CDR2 LQKENI. Trimming at V came to 2 bases and at J to 0 bases, leaving 12 bases not matched to a gene. This CDR3 region has 18 residues. CDR3 DNA sequence: TGTGCCAGCTCACCAGAAACCATTAGGACAGGTGTGAACACTGAAGCTTTCTTT. Protein product: CASSPETIRTGVNTEAFF. Variable domain in full (rest from reference TRBV18 and TRBJ1-1): NAGVMQNPRHLVRRRGQEARLRCSPMKGHSHVYWYRQLPEEGLKFMVYLQKENIIDESGMPKERFSAEFPKEGPSILRIQQVVRGDSAAYFCASSPETIRTGVNTEAFFGQGTRLTVV.

The chain carries TRBV5-4 and TRBJ2-7; the D gene is possibly TRBD1 (9 bases). CDR1 is SGHNT and CDR2 is YYREEE in the germline V gene (reference sequence). Trimming took off 4 bases at V and 6 bases at J, with 23 bases between the two ends. The CDR3 has 16 residues. In nucleotides, the CDR3 is TGTGCCAGCAGCCCTCGGGGGGGGACAGGGACTCTCGAGCAGTACTTC. Translating it yields CASSPRGGTGTLEQYF. The full variable domain, in which reference TRBV5-4 and TRBJ2-7 provide the parts outside the CDR3, is ETGVTQSPTHLIKTRGQQVTLRCSSQSGHNTVSWYQQALGQGPQFIFQYYREEENGRGNFPPRFSGLQFPNYSSELNVNALELDDSALYLCASSPRGGTGTLEQYFGPGTRLTVT.

The chain uses TRBV7-8 and TRBJ2-3, with 14 nucleotides matching TRBD2. Germline values: CDR1 SGHVS, CDR2 FQNEAQ. The length of the CDR3 is 16 residues. V dropped 5 bases and J dropped 5; count of bases not matched to a gene: 6. In nucleotides, the CDR3 is TGTGCCAGCAGCCGACTAGCGGGGGGGCTTCAAGATACGCAGTATTTT. Amino acids: CASSRLAGGLQDTQYF.

This sequence joins TRBV19 and TRBJ1-4; 11 bases are a match to TRBD1. The V and J ends lost 5 bases and 8 bases, in that order; junction bases with no gene match: 13. The CDR3 extends over 17 amino acids. Germline values: CDR1 LNHDA, CDR2 SQIVND (reference sequence). The CDR3 bases are TGTGCCAGTAGTCCTTACCTTGGACAGGGGGCTTACGAAAAACTGTTTTTT. Translated: CASSPYLGQGAYEKLFF.

The genes are TRBV30 and TRBJ2-5; 8 positions match TRBD1. Germline CDR1 GTSNPN, CDR2 SVGIG (reference sequence). V shed 6 bases and J 2 bases; nucleotides not matched to a gene: 2. The CDR3 loop spans 12 amino acids. In nucleotides, the CDR3 is TGTGCCTGTGGACAGGGACAAGAGACCCAGTACTTC. Translation: CACGQGQETQYF.

The chain carries TRBV9 and TRBJ2-6; D perhaps matches TRBD1 (6 bases). This CDR3 has 18 residues. The V end was cut by 5 bases, the J end by 0 bases, with 18 bases between. CDR1 is SGDLS, CDR2 YYNGEE, per germline. In DNA, the CDR3 is TGTGCCAGCAGAGGTGAGTGGGGGACAAGCTCTGGGGCCAACGTCCTGACTTTC. This sequence encodes CASRGEWGTSSGANVLTF.